This T cell receptor beta chain came from a study of cytomegalovirus exposure and HLA in healthy donors. General study points: According to reports, the classifier identified cytomegalovirus status with high specificity and sensitivity.

This table comes from immunoSEQ multiplex PCR, and its TCRdb copy is limited to in-frame clones, with some not included. The table lists about 130,000 clones, 89% of them singletons. This CDR3 contains 17 residues. In germline, CDR1 is SGHTA, CDR2 FQGNSA. V lost 1 base, J lost 3 bases, and 15 bases lay in between. This clone has a handful of counts. Its specificity is unknown. The TCR originated in a woman aged 18-30 years in good health and CMV-seronegative. The sequencing input was PBMCs. This chain connects TRBV7-2 to TRBJ2-2; possibly TRBD2 for D (5 bases). The CDR3 nucleotides are TGTGCCAGCAGCTTAGATGGGTCCGGGGTCGACACCGGGGAGCTGTTTTTT. Amino acids: CASSLDGSGVDTGELFF.